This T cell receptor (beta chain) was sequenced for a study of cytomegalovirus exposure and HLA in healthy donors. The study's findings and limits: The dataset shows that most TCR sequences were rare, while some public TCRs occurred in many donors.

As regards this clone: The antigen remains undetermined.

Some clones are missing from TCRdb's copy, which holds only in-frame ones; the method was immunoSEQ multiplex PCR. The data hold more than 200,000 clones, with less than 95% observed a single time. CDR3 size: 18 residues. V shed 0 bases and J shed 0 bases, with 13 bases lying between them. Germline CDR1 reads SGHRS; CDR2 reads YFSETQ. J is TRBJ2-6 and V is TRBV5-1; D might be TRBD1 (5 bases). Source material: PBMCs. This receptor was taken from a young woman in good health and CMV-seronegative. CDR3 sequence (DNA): TGCGCCAGCAGCTTGGTCGTAGGGGTGGGCTCTGGGGCCAACGTCCTGACTTTC. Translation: CASSLVVGVGSGANVLTF.